This record covers a single TCR beta chain. Its antigen is as yet unknown. PCR amplification relied on 60 Vbeta primers (plus 13 Jbeta primers). Profiling relied on immunoSEQ multiplex PCR, and the TCRdb table lists in-frame clones only, not all of them. Found here are over 90,000 clones, 75% to 85% of them singletons; the top ten hold about 9.3%. The data were obtained in a study of cytomegalovirus exposure and HLA in healthy donors. Overall study: Samples from HLA-typed donors yielded about 85 million unique TCRs in an early data release.

Findings and caveats of the study: Likely technical artifact: a cluster of highly shared sequence variants. TCR beta V- and J-gene trimming, according to a later analysis, was linked to a missense DCLRE1C variant.

The clonotype originates from a woman in her late teens or twenties in good health and CMV-seropositive. What was sequenced was PBMCs.

CDR3 sequence: CASSRDKRIAGELFF. The CDR3 DNA follows: TGCGCCAGCAGTCGTGACAAGAGAATAGCCGGGGAGCTGTTTTTT. The V call is TRBV5-1, the J call TRBJ2-2; D remains unclear. This CDR3 region has 15 residues. V was pared by 5 bases and J by 6 bases, with 17 bases between. CDR1 SGHRS and CDR2 YFSETQ come from the germline V gene.